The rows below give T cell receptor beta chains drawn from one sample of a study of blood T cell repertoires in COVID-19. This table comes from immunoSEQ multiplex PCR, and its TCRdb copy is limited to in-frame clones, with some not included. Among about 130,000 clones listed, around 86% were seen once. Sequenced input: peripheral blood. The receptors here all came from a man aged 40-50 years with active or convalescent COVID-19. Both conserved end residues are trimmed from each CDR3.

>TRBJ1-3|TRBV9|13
ASSVVGSPSGTIY
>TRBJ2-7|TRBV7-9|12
ASSFPGGGYEQY
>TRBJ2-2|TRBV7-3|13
ASSPGTGESGELF
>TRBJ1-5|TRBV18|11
ASSPDRGQPQH
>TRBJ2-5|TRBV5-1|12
ASSIWDREETQY
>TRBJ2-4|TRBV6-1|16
ASSATYAGQGTKNIQY
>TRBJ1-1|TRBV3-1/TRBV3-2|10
ASSRGITEAF
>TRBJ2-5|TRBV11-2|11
ASSARGSETQY
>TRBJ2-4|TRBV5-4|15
ASSLRTSGGAGNIQY
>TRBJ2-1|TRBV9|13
ASSVAGVSYNEQF
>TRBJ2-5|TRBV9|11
ASSVASRETQY
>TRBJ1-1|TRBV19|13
ASSILTGTNTEAF
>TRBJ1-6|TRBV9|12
ASSVAGYNSPLH
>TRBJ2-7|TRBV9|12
ASSSQGLVDEQY
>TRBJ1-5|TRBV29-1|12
SVAPGTGDQPQH
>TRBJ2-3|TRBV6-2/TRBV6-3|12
ASSIISGTDTQY
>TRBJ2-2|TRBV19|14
ASRVGTGVNTGELF